The T cell receptor beta chain under discussion was sequenced for a study of CD8 T cells in ankylosing spondylitis. CDR1 and CDR2 (germline): KGHDR, SFDVKD. This CDR3 region has 14 residues. V was pared by 4 bases and J by 3 bases, with 12 bases between. As regards this clonotype: Its cognate antigen is unknown.

Regarding the study as a whole: Several of the motif variants were reported before in synovial fluid and blood from reactive arthritis. Disease-linked clones displayed a CD8+ phenotype and appeared relatively rarely in peripheral blood. Clones tied to disease were said to be significantly enriched in matched ankylosing spondylitis synovial fluid.

It was by quantitative 5'-RACE with molecular barcodes that TCR beta libraries were made. TCRdb passed the 5' RACE reads through MiXCR, listing each CDR3 protein once. This table holds approximately 140,000 distinct CDR3 sequences, approximately 44% found once. The specimen was synovial fluid, either unsorted or a sorted T cell fraction (not recorded which). The source of this sequence is a male donor with ankylosing spondylitis. The chain couples TRBV24-1 to TRBJ2-7; TRBD1 might be the D (5 bases). CDR3 protein: CATSEGVLYYEQYF. CDR3 sequence (DNA): TGTGCCACCAGTGAAGGGGTCCTATACTACGAGCAGTACTTC.